This paragraph reports one T cell receptor (beta chain). What it binds is not known. These data originate in a study of T cells in Graves' hyperthyroidism and ophthalmopathy. Amplification of TCR beta CDR3 regions used RNA as the template. During a first-round RT-PCR of the TCR CDR3, the HTBI primer set was used. TCRdb independently ran MiXCR on the multiplex PCR reads; one entry per CDR3 protein. The table lists 460,000 or so distinct CDR3 sequences, around 15% of them singletons, with around a sixth in the top ten. Hyperthyroidism in the patients, aged 18 to 65, was newly diagnosed and under 2 months in duration. Extraction of PBMCs used approximately 10 ml of fresh peripheral blood. Whole-study findings and limits: Most thyroid clonotypes that were expanded above 0.001 also turned up in blood.

This CDR3 is 16 amino acids long. V shed 4 bases, J shed 1 base, and the junction held 7 bases outside the gene matches. Germline CDR1 is SGHRS and CDR2 is YFSETQ. The rearrangement uses TRBV5-1 and TRBJ2-3, with TRBD1 matching 9 bases. The origin of this receptor is a woman aged 18-35 years with Graves' hyperthyroidism. Material for sequencing was blood. The CDR3 here is CASSHGTGYGTDTQYF. CDR3 DNA sequence: TGCGCCAGCAGCCACGGGACAGGGTACGGCACAGATACGCAGTATTTT. The full variable domain, in which reference TRBV5-1 and TRBJ2-3 provide the parts outside the CDR3, is KAGVTQTPRYLIKTRGQQVTLSCSPISGHRSVSWYQQTPGQGLQFLFEYFSETQRNKGNFPGRFSGRQFSNSRSEMNVSTLELGDSALYLCASSHGTGYGTDTQYFGPGTRLTVL.